The clone carrying this T cell receptor beta chain was observed a few times. This entry comes from a study of patients and donors after allogeneic stem cell transplantation. TCRdb re-derived calls from the RT-PCR reads in MiXCR, one entry per CDR3 protein. The sample carries roughly 940,000 distinct CDR3 sequences, approximately 19% recorded once. Sample: blood, either unsorted or a sorted T cell fraction (not recorded which). The sequence was obtained from a human donor who was either an allogeneic HSCT recipient or a stem cell or donor lymphocyte infusion donor (not recorded which). It is not recorded whose cells these are; they may come from a transplant donor.

In DNA form, the CDR3 reads TGTGCCAGCAGTCTCCAGACAGGGAACAATGAGCAGTTCTTC. It is translated as CASSLQTGNNEQFF. The chain links TRBV12-3 or TRBV12-4 to TRBJ2-1; 7 nucleotides match TRBD1. Trimming cost V 5 bases and J 5 bases; bases outside gene matches: 6. The CDR3 consists of 14 residues.